The 19 T cell receptor beta chains listed next were all sequenced from one sample in a study of T-cell memory formation after mild COVID-19. TCRdb used MiXCR to reprocess the 5' RACE reads, holding one entry per CDR3 protein. The sample yields around 450,000 distinct CDR3 sequences, approximately 25% seen once. Material for sequencing was PBMCs or a T cell subset sorted from them (not recorded which). The receptors originated from an adult woman who had mild COVID-19 (a few samples of this study predate the infection). Cell type and time point are not known.

This rearrangement joins TRBV12-3 or TRBV12-4 to TRBJ2-1; D may be TRBD1 (6 bases). The V end was cut by 5 bases, the J end by 4 bases, with 18 bases between. The CDR3 runs 16 residues. The CDR3 spells CASSLLRGPSYNEQFF. CDR3 in DNA: TGTGCCAGCAGTCTCCTCAGGGGACCCTCTTACAATGAGCAGTTCTTC.

The genes are TRBV7-2 and TRBJ2-1, with D possibly TRBD2 on 6 matching bases. Germline V lookup: CDR1 SGHTA, CDR2 FQGNSA. V was pared by 3 bases and J by 4 bases, with 10 bases between. The length of the CDR3 is 14 residues. The CDR3 DNA follows: TGTGCCAGCAGCTTTGGGCTAGCGTACAATGAGCAGTTCTTC. This codes for CASSFGLAYNEQFF.

This clonotype was seen at least ten times. CDR3 protein: CASSSTGYGYTF. As DNA, the CDR3 is TGTGCCAGCAGCTCAACAGGCTATGGCTACACCTTC. The chain carries TRBV7-2 and TRBJ1-2, with TRBD1 as a possible D gene (5 bases). V was clipped by 4 bases and J by 4 bases, with 7 bases between them. CDR1 SGHTA and CDR2 FQGNSA come from the germline V gene. The CDR3 sequence is 12 residues long. Full variable domain (outside the CDR3, taken from reference TRBV7-2 and TRBJ1-2): GAGVSQSPSNKVTEKGKDVELRCDPISGHTALYWYRQSLGQGLEFLIYFQGNSAPDKSGLPSDRFSAERTGGSVSTLTIQRTQQEDSAVYLCASSSTGYGYTFGSGTRLTVV.

This clonotype was picked up a small number of times. The chain uses TRBV24-1 and TRBJ2-1; 10 bases are a match to TRBD1. Germline trimming cut 3 bases from V and 3 bases from J; bases unmatched to any gene: 7. This CDR3 is 17 amino acids long. In germline, CDR1 is KGHDR, CDR2 SFDVKD. CDR3 loop: CATSDPGQGGFYNEQFF. The CDR3 nucleotides read TGTGCCACCAGTGATCCCGGACAGGGGGGATTCTACAATGAGCAGTTCTTC.

A few counts support this clonotype. The CDR3 DNA follows: TGCGCCAGCAGTCCCCAGGGTGTCACCGGGGAGCTGTTTTTT. This sequence encodes CASSPQGVTGELFF. The chain recombines TRBV5-1 with TRBJ2-2; D might be TRBD1 (5 bases). Germline V lookup: CDR1 SGHRS, CDR2 YFSETQ. The CDR3 has 14 residues. Trimming shortened V by 5 bases and J by 4 bases, and 12 bases separated the two germline ends.

This clonotype was seen only a few times. One end of the junction is discordant with germline, which a read error may explain. The chain is built from TRBV29-1 and TRBJ2-1, with 8 bases lining up with TRBD1. CDR1 is SQVTM, CDR2 ANQGSEA, per germline. The CDR3 covers 13 residues. CDR3: CSGGQGYYSEQFF. DNA of the CDR3: TGCAGCGGCGGACAGGGATACTACAGTGAGCAGTTCTTC.

This clonotype was picked up many times. The chain joins TRBV5-5 to TRBJ2-3, with D possibly being TRBD1 or TRBD2 (5 bases each). CDR1 is SGHKS and CDR2 is YYEKEE in the germline V gene (reference sequence). The V gene lost 1 base and the J gene lost 6 bases, with 15 bases spanning the gap. This CDR3 comprises 15 residues. The chain's CDR3 is CASSLTGGTQDTQYF. DNA of the CDR3: TGTGCCAGCAGCTTGACAGGTGGGACCCAGGATACGCAGTATTTT.

This clonotype was detected only a few times. The rearrangement links TRBV20-1 to TRBJ2-1; D not resolved. V was shortened by 2 bases and J by 4 bases, with 15 bases between the two germline ends. There are 15 residues in the CDR3. Per germline, CDR1 DFQATT and CDR2 SNEGSKA (reference sequence). The CDR3 DNA follows: TGCAGTGCTAGAACAGTCGGGCTCTCTTACAATGAGCAGTTCTTC. Translating gives CSARTVGLSYNEQFF.

The chain recombines TRBV5-1 with TRBJ2-7; the D gene could be TRBD1 or TRBD2 (5 bases each). The CDR3 length is 13 residues. The germline CDR1 and CDR2 sequences are SGHRS and YFSETQ. Trimming cost V 4 bases and J 7 bases, with 15 bases left between them. The CDR3 DNA sequence: TGCGCCAGCAGCGGGGACCTCGAGTCGGAGCAGTACTTC. Protein product: CASSGDLESEQYF.

The rearrangement joins TRBV2 to TRBJ2-1, with D unresolved. Deletions cut 4 bases from V and 11 bases from J, with 9 bases between. The CDR3 runs 11 residues. CDR1 SNHLY and CDR2 FYNNEI come from the germline V gene. CDR3 residues: CASSAGLQQFF. CDR3 nucleotides: TGTGCCAGCAGTGCTGGGCTACAGCAGTTCTTC.

The sample holds a few counts of this clonotype. The J gene is TRBJ1-5, the V gene TRBV7-9, with D uncertain. CDR3 length: 15 residues. Germline V CDR1 and CDR2: SEHNR, FQNEAQ (reference sequence). The V gene lost 4 bases and the J gene lost 1 base, with 11 bases spanning the gap. For the CDR3, the DNA is TGTGCCAGCAGCTCGGGCGAGGCGAGCAATCAGCCCCAGCATTTT. This translates into CASSSGEASNQPQHF.

Only a few counts were recorded for this clonotype. This chain joins TRBV18 and TRBJ2-2, with D possibly matching TRBD1 (5 bases). The V gene's germline CDR1 is KGHSH and CDR2 LQKENI. The length of the CDR3 is 14 residues. Trimming shortened V by 3 bases and J by 5 bases, and 10 bases separated the two germline ends. As DNA, the CDR3 is TGTGCCAGCTCACCGCTCGACAGTACCGGGGAGCTGTTTTTT. The encoded protein is CASSPLDSTGELFF.

This chain links TRBV6-5 with TRBJ1-1; a weak D match, TRBD1 (5 bases). The V and J ends lost 2 bases and 4 bases respectively, with 11 bases between them. Per germline, CDR1 MNHEY and CDR2 SVGAGI. This CDR3 contains 14 residues. The CDR3 loop is CASSYHGGTTEAFF. CDR3 coding DNA: TGTGCCAGCAGTTACCATGGGGGAACCACTGAAGCTTTCTTT.

The chain has TRBV5-4 and TRBJ2-4; tentatively, D is TRBD2 (5 bases). CDR3 length equals 16 residues. CDR1 is SGHNT and CDR2 is YYREEE in the germline V gene (reference sequence). V was trimmed by 4 bases and J by 0 bases, leaving 14 bases between them. CDR3 amino acids: CASSLGLRGAKNIQYF. DNA of the CDR3: TGTGCCAGCAGCCTCGGACTTCGCGGAGCCAAAAACATTCAGTACTTC.

This clonotype was counted only a few times. The rearrangement uses TRBV5-4 and TRBJ1-2; D gene ambiguous. With 4 bases removed from V and 3 bases from J, the gap between germline ends came to 10 bases. Germline CDR1 SGHNT, CDR2 YYREEE (reference sequence). This CDR3 region has 13 residues. CDR3 amino acids: CASSGQADYGYTF. CDR3 sequence (DNA): TGTGCCAGCAGCGGGCAGGCGGACTATGGCTACACCTTC.

The V gene is TRBV4-1, the J gene TRBJ2-5; D gene unclear. The CDR3 loop spans 15 amino acids. V shed 1 base and J shed 3 bases, with 12 bases lying between them. Germline V gene data show CDR1 as MGHRA and CDR2 as YSYEKL. CDR3 nucleotide sequence: TGCGCCAGCAGCCAAGGAGGTTGGATGGAAGAGACCCAGTACTTC. Its translation: CASSQGGWMEETQYF.

This clonotype was picked up a small number of times. CDR3: CASSPLYGAQHF. CDR3 nucleotides: TGTGCCAGCAGCCCTCTCTATGGAGCCCAGCATTTT. The chain combines TRBV3-1 with TRBJ1-5; D gene unclear. Trimming pared 4 bases from V and 11 bases from J, leaving 12 bases between. There are 12 residues in the CDR3. Germline-derived CDR1 and CDR2 are LGHDT and YNNKEL (reference sequence).

This clonotype was observed a handful of times. The chain joins TRBV7-3 to TRBJ2-1, with D tentatively TRBD2 (6 bases). From germline, CDR1 is SGHTA and CDR2 FQGTGA. The CDR3 covers 16 residues. V was pared by 1 base and J by 7 bases, with 17 bases between. Here the CDR3 reads CASSLMVASAMNEQFF. Here the CDR3 DNA reads TGTGCCAGCAGCTTAATGGTGGCTAGCGCTATGAATGAGCAGTTCTTC.

The chain joins TRBV9 to TRBJ2-1, with TRBD1 as a possible D gene (6 bases). Trimming pared 0 bases from V and 6 bases from J, leaving 13 bases between. Germline CDR1 and CDR2: SGDLS and YYNGEE. CDR3 length: 15 amino acids. As DNA, the CDR3 is TGTGCCAGCAGCGTAGCTACGCAGGGGTTCAATGAGCAGTTCTTC. Protein sequence: CASSVATQGFNEQFF.